Detailed here is one TCR beta chain. Sequencing used immunoSEQ multiplex PCR; TCRdb keeps in-frame clones, though not all of them. The sample shows some 100,000 clones, over 80% of them seen only once. The sample comes from a study of T cell changes during pregnancy in multiple sclerosis. Trimming pared 2 bases from V and 8 bases from J, leaving 10 bases between. The CDR3 consists of 13 residues. Germline assignment: CDR1 MNHEY and CDR2 SVGAGI. V is TRBV6-5 and J is TRBJ2-1; no definite D call. This TCR derives from a female donor with multiple sclerosis, enrolled in a pregnancy study. This material consisted of peripheral blood, taken after pregnancy. The CDR3 region is CASSYPPVHEQFF. The CDR3 nucleotides read TGTGCCAGCAGTTACCCGCCGGTGCATGAGCAGTTCTTC.